The 28 T cell receptor beta chains below come from one sample, sequenced in a study of patients and donors after allogeneic stem cell transplantation. From the RT-PCR reads, TCRdb called clonotypes with MiXCR, one entry per CDR3 protein. The table records over 350,000 distinct CDR3 sequences, about a sixth of them present only once. Sequenced input: blood, either unsorted or a sorted T cell fraction (not recorded which). Receptors originate from a human donor who was either an allogeneic HSCT recipient or a stem cell or donor lymphocyte infusion donor (not recorded which). It is not recorded whose cells these are; they may come from a transplant donor.

The chain uses TRBV4-3 and TRBJ1-4; D is ambiguous. V was shortened by 2 bases and J by 8 bases, with 21 bases between the two germline ends. CDR1 is LGHNA and CDR2 is YSLEER in the germline V gene. The CDR3 spans 17 residues. CDR3 DNA sequence: TGCGCCAGCAGCCAAACGTACCCACCTCAGTGGTGGGAAAAACTGTTTTTT. Residues: CASSQTYPPQWWEKLFF.

This clonotype was counted between two and nine times. V is TRBV2 and J is TRBJ2-1; TRBD2 matches at 9 bases. Germline-derived CDR1 and CDR2 are SNHLY and FYNNEI. This CDR3 region has 12 residues. Trimming removed 9 bases from V and 8 bases from J; junction bases left unmatched: 5. The CDR3 bases are TGTGCCAGTAGCGGGAGACGCGATGAGCAGTTCTTC. This translates into CASSGRRDEQFF.

This clonotype was detected a few times. The chain has TRBV25-1 and TRBJ2-7; no definite D call. V gave up 4 bases and J gave up 2 bases, with 12 bases separating them. Germline V gives CDR1 MGHDK, CDR2 SYGVNS. The CDR3 extends over 14 amino acids. The DNA for the CDR3 is TGTGCCAGCAGTGGGACGGGTGGGACCTACGAGCAGTACTTC. Translated, it gives CASSGTGGTYEQYF.

This clonotype was observed a handful of times. For the CDR3, the DNA is TGTGCCAGCACCCGCCGGGTCGGCAATCAGCCCCAGCATTTT. Translating gives CASTRRVGNQPQHF. The chain employs TRBV2 and TRBJ1-5; D not resolved. V was cut by 7 bases and J by 2 bases, with 12 bases left in between. Germline CDR1 reads SNHLY; CDR2 reads FYNNEI. CDR3 length: 14 amino acids.

This clonotype showed up many times. V gene TRBV18 combines with J gene TRBJ2-7, with 11 bases fitting TRBD1. Germline loops: CDR1 KGHSH, CDR2 LQKENI. The CDR3 has 15 amino acids. The junction had 4 bases not matched to a gene; V was cut back by 3 bases and J by 3 bases. For the CDR3, the DNA is TGTGCCAGCTCACCTCTGGGGACAGGGGGCTACGAGCAGTACTTC. Translation: CASSPLGTGGYEQYF.

This clonotype was found a few times. The chain recombines TRBV15 with TRBJ1-6; D is uncertain. V lost 1 base and J lost 13, with 5 bases in between. Germline CDR1 LNHNV, CDR2 YYDKDF (reference sequence). This CDR3 contains 11 residues. The CDR3 nucleotides are TGTGCCACCAGCAGAGTGGGGCCCCTCCACTTT. Amino acid sequence: CATSRVGPLHF.

The V call is TRBV7-9, the J call TRBJ2-3; TRBD2 aligns across 9 bases. Germline V CDR1 and CDR2: SEHNR, FQNEAQ (reference sequence). CDR3 length: 15 amino acids. Trimming took 1 base from V and 3 from J; bases not matched to a gene: 2. The CDR3 nucleotides are TGTGCCAGCAGCTTAGTTAGCGGGGGAACAGATACGCAGTATTTT. It is translated as CASSLVSGGTDTQYF.

The sample holds a few counts of this clonotype. This chain links TRBV12-3 or TRBV12-4 with TRBJ1-1; possible D gene TRBD1, 5 bases. With 7 bases removed from V and 6 bases from J, the gap between germline ends came to 15 bases. The CDR3 totals 13 residues. As DNA, the CDR3 is TGTGCCAGCACCCCCGGGGGTGGAGCTGAAGCTTTCTTT. Residues: CASTPGGGAEAFF.

This sequence joins TRBV29-1 and TRBJ2-7, with D possibly TRBD1 on 6 matching bases. CDR3 size: 12 residues. Trimming took 6 bases from V and 3 from J, leaving 12 bases between them. Germline lookup yields CDR1 SQVTM and CDR2 ANQGSEA. The CDR3 nucleotides are TGCAGCGTCTGGACAGCGAGCTACGAGCAGTACTTC. It translates to CSVWTASYEQYF.

The V and J genes are TRBV3-1 and TRBJ2-6; TRBD1 is a possible D gene (6 bases). Between the trimmed V and J ends, which lost 2 bases and 0 bases, there was a span of 8 bases. The CDR3 totals 16 residues. The germline V gene has CDR1 LGHDT and CDR2 YNNKEL (reference sequence). The CDR3 spells CASSQLQGSGANVLTF. The CDR3 DNA reads as TGTGCCAGCAGCCAATTACAGGGCTCTGGGGCCAACGTCCTGACTTTC.

This clonotype was seen more than once but under ten times. The CDR3 is CASSPLGLGRNTIYF. The CDR3 DNA sequence: TGTGCCAGCAGTCCCTTGGGGCTCGGGAGAAACACCATATATTTT. The chain recombines TRBV27 with TRBJ1-3; tentatively, D is TRBD1 (5 bases). Trimming shortened V by 5 bases and J by 5 bases, and 16 bases separated the two germline ends. This CDR3 is 15 amino acids long. Germline values: CDR1 MNHEY, CDR2 SMNVEV (reference sequence).

This clonotype was seen more than once but under ten times. The V gene is TRBV29-1, the J gene TRBJ2-3; TRBD1 might be the D (7 bases). Per germline, CDR1 SQVTM and CDR2 ANQGSEA. CDR3 length: 14 residues. Trimming removed 7 bases from V and 5 bases from J, with 19 bases in between. As DNA, the CDR3 is TGCAGCGCCTTGGCGGACAGGAGGGAAGATACGCAGTATTTT. It yields the protein CSALADRREDTQYF.

In its sample, this clonotype was seen a few times. The chain has TRBV4-3 and TRBJ2-7; 8 bases match TRBD2. Germline loops: CDR1 LGHNA, CDR2 YSLEER. V was clipped by 4 bases and J by 3 bases; unmatched bases: 11. CDR3 size: 16 residues. The CDR3 sequence: CASSRINLAGLYEQYF. CDR3 sequence (DNA): TGCGCCAGCAGCCGAATTAACCTAGCGGGCCTCTACGAGCAGTACTTC.

This sequence joins TRBV14 and TRBJ1-1; D unclear. This CDR3 region has 12 residues. V was pared by 0 bases and J by 6 bases, with 5 bases between. Germline V CDR1 and CDR2: SGHDN, FVKESK. The DNA for the CDR3 is TGTGCCAGCAGCCAAGATATGGCTGAAGCTTTCTTT. Amino acids: CASSQDMAEAFF.

The chain carries TRBV7-9 and TRBJ2-1; 8 bases agree with TRBD2. CDR3 length equals 16 residues. V gave up 5 bases and J gave up 4 bases; unmatched junction bases: 10. Germline V gene data show CDR1 as SEHNR and CDR2 as FQNEAQ (reference sequence). The CDR3 protein is CASSHLGTSSYNEQFF. CDR3 nucleotide sequence: TGTGCCAGCAGCCACCTTGGGACTAGTTCTTACAATGAGCAGTTCTTC.

This clonotype was seen a handful of times. CDR3 bases: TGTGCCAGCAGCTTATTCGGGACAGGGGGCGAAGAGCAGTACTTC. Translating gives CASSLFGTGGEEQYF. V and J are TRBV7-9 and TRBJ2-7, with 12 bases lining up with TRBD1. The CDR3 sequence is 15 residues long. CDR1 and CDR2 from the germline V gene are SEHNR and FQNEAQ (reference sequence). The junction had 6 bases not matched to a gene; V was cut back by 2 bases and J by 7 bases.

The gene calls are TRBV18 and TRBJ1-1; D gene ambiguous. Deletions cut 2 bases from V and 0 bases from J, with 10 bases between. Germline-derived CDR1 and CDR2 are KGHSH and LQKENI. This CDR3 spans 15 amino acids. CDR3 amino acids: CASSPVGVMNTEAFF. The CDR3 nucleotides are TGTGCCAGCTCACCAGTAGGCGTTATGAACACTGAAGCTTTCTTT.

The sample holds a few counts of this clonotype. The J gene is TRBJ2-2, the V gene TRBV4-3; no definite D call. CDR1 is LGHNA and CDR2 is YSLEER in the germline V gene. The CDR3 has 8 amino acids. CDR3 nucleotide sequence: TGCAACACCGGGGAGCTGTTTTTT. Protein product: CNTGELFF.

This clonotype was seen only a few times. The genes are TRBV5-1 and TRBJ2-7; D is possibly TRBD1 (6 bases). The germline V and J ends were trimmed by 5 bases and 2 bases, with 11 bases remaining between them. The CDR3 totals 13 residues. Germline loops: CDR1 SGHRS, CDR2 YFSETQ. CDR3 in amino acids: CASSRRQAYEQYF. For the CDR3, the DNA is TGCGCCAGCAGTCGACGACAGGCCTACGAGCAGTACTTC.

There are a few counts of this clonotype. This chain links TRBV4-1 with TRBJ2-7, with D hard to call. The CDR3 is 14 amino acids. The V end lost 1 base, the J end lost 7 bases, and 14 bases lay between the germline ends. Germline assignment: CDR1 MGHRA and CDR2 YSYEKL. The chain's CDR3 is CASSQVKGGVEQYF. In DNA form, the CDR3 reads TGCGCCAGCAGCCAAGTAAAGGGCGGCGTGGAGCAGTACTTC.

This clonotype was detected only a few times. This chain joins TRBV12-3 or TRBV12-4 and TRBJ1-4; D might be TRBD1 (5 bases). The CDR3 extends over 14 amino acids. Trimming pared 3 bases from V and 7 bases from J, leaving 12 bases between. CDR3 DNA sequence: TGTGCCAGCAGTTTGAGGGGCCATGGTGAAAAACTGTTTTTT. It is translated as CASSLRGHGEKLFF.

This rearrangement joins TRBV19 to TRBJ2-3, with 9 bases matching TRBD2. The V and J ends lost 5 bases and 1 base, in that order; junction bases with no gene match: 7. The CDR3 sequence is 16 residues long. Per the germline V gene, CDR1 is LNHDA and CDR2 is SQIVND (reference sequence). The CDR3 region is CASSLLPSGGTDTQYF. The CDR3, as DNA: TGTGCCAGTAGTCTTCTCCCTAGCGGGGGCACAGATACGCAGTATTTT.

Only a few counts were recorded for this clonotype. The V and J genes are TRBV10-3 and TRBJ1-2, with 7 bases fitting TRBD1. With V trimmed by 6 bases and J by 2 bases, 3 bases remained unmatched. The CDR3 consists of 13 residues. The germline CDR1 and CDR2 sequences are ENHRY and SYGVKD. The CDR3 nucleotides read TGTGCCATCAGACAGGGGAAGAACTATGGCTACACCTTC. It is translated as CAIRQGKNYGYTF.

This clonotype was recorded a few times. The J gene is TRBJ1-4, the V gene TRBV25-1; D is undetermined. This CDR3 region has 14 residues. The germline V gene encodes CDR1 MGHDK and CDR2 SYGVNS. The ends were cut back, 5 bases at V and 7 bases at J, with 14 bases in the middle. The CDR3 is CASSFGPLGEKLFF. CDR3 DNA sequence: TGTGCCAGCAGTTTCGGACCCTTGGGTGAAAAACTGTTTTTT.

The table lists this clonotype with a few counts. The chain employs TRBV25-1 and TRBJ1-2, with D possibly matching TRBD1 (6 bases). Germline V gene lookup returns CDR1 MGHDK and CDR2 SYGVNS. V was cut by 2 bases and J by 7 bases, with 17 bases left in between. The CDR3 runs 15 residues. CDR3 bases: TGTGCCAGCAGTGAAGGGGGCAGGCGGTGGTTTGGCTACACCTTC. It codes for CASSEGGRRWFGYTF.

This clonotype showed up just a few times. The V gene is TRBV20-1, the J gene TRBJ2-7, with D uncertain. Germline V gives CDR1 DFQATT, CDR2 SNEGSKA (reference sequence). V gave up 1 base and J gave up 4 bases, with 11 bases separating them. This CDR3 region has 13 residues. The CDR3 DNA reads TGCAGTGCTAGAGTTGTTCGAGAGTACGAGCAGTACTTC. It translates to CSARVVREYEQYF.

The rearrangement joins TRBV9 to TRBJ1-2; D ambiguous. Germline lookup yields CDR1 SGDLS and CDR2 YYNGEE. The V gene lost 0 bases and the J gene lost 2 bases, with 5 bases spanning the gap. The CDR3 sequence is 13 residues long. This CDR3 reads CASSVVLNYGYTF. The CDR3 nucleotides are TGTGCCAGCAGCGTAGTACTAAACTATGGCTACACCTTC.

V gene TRBV12-3 or TRBV12-4 combines with J gene TRBJ2-2; perhaps TRBD1 as D (5 bases). CDR3 length equals 14 residues. Trimming cost V 5 bases and J 4 bases, with 11 bases left between them. The CDR3 region is CASSPRQFTGELFF. The CDR3 region has the DNA TGTGCCAGCAGTCCAAGACAGTTCACCGGGGAGCTGTTTTTT.